Each of the 4 T cell receptor beta chains below was sequenced from the same sample in a study of spatial heterogeneity in lung cancer. TCRdb re-analysed the 5' RACE reads in MiXCR, keeping a single row per CDR3 protein. Of 15,000 to 20,000 distinct CDR3 sequences listed, over 9% were seen once; the top ten hold around 21%. Time point noted: blood at routine non-recurrence follow-up after resection. Material: PBMCs, obtained at follow-up. The receptors stem from a male donor with early-stage non-small cell lung cancer.

The rearrangement uses TRBV4-1 and TRBJ2-7; 10 nucleotides match TRBD2. This CDR3 is built from 16 residues. With V trimmed by 1 base and J by 5 bases, 8 bases remained unmatched. The V gene's germline CDR1 is MGHRA and CDR2 YSYEKL. CDR3 in DNA: TGCGCCAGCAGCCAAGCCCCACTAGCGGGGTTGGACGAGCAGTACTTC. Encoded protein: CASSQAPLAGLDEQYF.

The chain combines TRBV7-6 with TRBJ2-3, with D possibly TRBD2 on 6 matching bases. The V gene lost 7 bases and the J gene lost 2 bases, with 7 bases spanning the gap. Germline-derived CDR1 and CDR2 are SGHVS and FNYEAQ. The CDR3 loop spans 12 amino acids. Here the CDR3 reads CASKGLTDTQYF. CDR3 coding DNA: TGTGCCAGCAAGGGACTCACAGATACGCAGTATTTT.

As to this clonotype: This sequence may be a read error, since a much larger clone differs from it by one base. The chain links TRBV20-1 to TRBJ2-3; no definite D call. The CDR3 sequence is 11 residues long. Per the germline V gene, CDR1 is DFQATT and CDR2 is SNEGSKA (reference sequence). CDR3 in amino acids: CNARDPNTQYF. CDR3 sequence (DNA): TGCAATGCTAGAGACCCTAATACGCAGTATTTT.

On this clonotype itself: This may arise from a read error, as a much more abundant clone is one base away. V usage is TRBV5-6 and J usage is TRBJ2-3; D not resolved. This CDR3 has 12 residues. With 4 bases removed from V and 4 bases from J, the gap between germline ends came to 7 bases. Germline loops: CDR1 SGHDT, CDR2 YYEEEE. CDR3 in amino acids: CASSEDADTQYF. CDR3 coding DNA: TGTGCCAGCAGCGAAGACGCAGATACGCAGTATTTT.